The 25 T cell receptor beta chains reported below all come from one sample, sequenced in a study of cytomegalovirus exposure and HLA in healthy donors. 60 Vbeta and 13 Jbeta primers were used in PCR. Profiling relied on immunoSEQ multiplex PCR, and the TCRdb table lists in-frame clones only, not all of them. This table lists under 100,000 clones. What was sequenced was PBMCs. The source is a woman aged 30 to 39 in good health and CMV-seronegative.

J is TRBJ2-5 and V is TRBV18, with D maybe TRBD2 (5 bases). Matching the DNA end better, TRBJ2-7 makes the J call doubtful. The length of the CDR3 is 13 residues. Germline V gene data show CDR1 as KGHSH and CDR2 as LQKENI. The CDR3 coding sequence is TGTGCCAGCCTCGGACTTAACTCCTACGAGCAGTACTTC. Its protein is CASLGLNSYEQYF.

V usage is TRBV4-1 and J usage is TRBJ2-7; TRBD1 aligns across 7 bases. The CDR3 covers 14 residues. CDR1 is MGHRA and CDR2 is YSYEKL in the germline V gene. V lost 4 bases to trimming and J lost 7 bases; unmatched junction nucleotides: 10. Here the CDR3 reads CASSLWTGTGEQYF. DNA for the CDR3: TGCGCCAGCAGCCTCTGGACAGGCACTGGAGAGCAGTACTTC.

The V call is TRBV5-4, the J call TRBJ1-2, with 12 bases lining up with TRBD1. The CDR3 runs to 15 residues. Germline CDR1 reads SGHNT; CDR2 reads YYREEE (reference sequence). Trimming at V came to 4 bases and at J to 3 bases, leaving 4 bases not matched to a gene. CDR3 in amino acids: CASSPGTGGYYGYTF. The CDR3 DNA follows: TGTGCCAGCAGCCCGGGGACAGGGGGCTACTATGGCTACACCTTC.

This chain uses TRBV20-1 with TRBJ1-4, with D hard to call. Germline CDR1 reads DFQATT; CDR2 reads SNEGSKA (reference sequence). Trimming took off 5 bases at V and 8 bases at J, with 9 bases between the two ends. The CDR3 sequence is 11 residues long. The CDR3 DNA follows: TGCAGTGCTCGCGCACGGGAAAAACTGTTTTTT. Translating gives CSARAREKLFF.

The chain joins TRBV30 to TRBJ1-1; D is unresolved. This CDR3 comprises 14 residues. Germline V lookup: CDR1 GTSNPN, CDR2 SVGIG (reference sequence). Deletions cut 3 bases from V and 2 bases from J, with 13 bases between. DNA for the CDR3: TGTGCCTGGAGACTGGGAGTTGATAACACTGAAGCTTTCTTT. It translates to CAWRLGVDNTEAFF.

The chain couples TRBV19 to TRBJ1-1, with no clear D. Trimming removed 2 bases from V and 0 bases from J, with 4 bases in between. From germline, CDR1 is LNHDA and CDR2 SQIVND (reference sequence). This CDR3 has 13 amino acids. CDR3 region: CASSISLNTEAFF. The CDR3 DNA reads TGTGCCAGTAGTATAAGCTTGAACACTGAAGCTTTCTTT. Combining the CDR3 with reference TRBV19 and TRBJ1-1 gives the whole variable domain DGGITQSPKYLFRKEGQNVTLSCEQNLNHDAMYWYRQDPGQGLRLIYYSQIVNDFQKGDIAEGYSVSREKKESFPLTVTSAQKNPTAFYLCASSISLNTEAFFGQGTRLTVV.

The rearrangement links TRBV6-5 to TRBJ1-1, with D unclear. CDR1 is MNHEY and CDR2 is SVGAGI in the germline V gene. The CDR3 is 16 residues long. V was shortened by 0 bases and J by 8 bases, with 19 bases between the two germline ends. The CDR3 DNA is TGTGCCAGCAGTTACTCGTCGGAGACCCTGGGAGTAGAAGCTTTCTTT. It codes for CASSYSSETLGVEAFF.

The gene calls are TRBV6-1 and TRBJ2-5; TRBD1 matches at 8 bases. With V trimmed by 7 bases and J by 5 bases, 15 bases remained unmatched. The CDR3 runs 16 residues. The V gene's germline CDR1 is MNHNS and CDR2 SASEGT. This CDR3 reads CASIDGPGGVSETQYF. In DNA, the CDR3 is TGTGCCAGCATTGACGGTCCAGGGGGCGTTTCGGAGACCCAGTACTTC.

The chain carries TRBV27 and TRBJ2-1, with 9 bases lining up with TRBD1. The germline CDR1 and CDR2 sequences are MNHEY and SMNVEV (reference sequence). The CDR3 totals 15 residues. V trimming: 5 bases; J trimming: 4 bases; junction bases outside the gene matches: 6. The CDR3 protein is CASSDGQGIYNEQFF. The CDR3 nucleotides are TGTGCCAGCAGTGACGGACAGGGGATATACAATGAGCAGTTCTTC.

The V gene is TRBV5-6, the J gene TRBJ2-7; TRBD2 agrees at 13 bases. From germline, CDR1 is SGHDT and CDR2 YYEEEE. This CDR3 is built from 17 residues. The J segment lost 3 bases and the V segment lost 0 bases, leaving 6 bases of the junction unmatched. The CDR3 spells CASSLAGTSGIIYEQYF. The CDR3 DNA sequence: TGTGCCAGCAGCTTGGCCGGGACTAGCGGGATAATCTACGAGCAGTACTTC.

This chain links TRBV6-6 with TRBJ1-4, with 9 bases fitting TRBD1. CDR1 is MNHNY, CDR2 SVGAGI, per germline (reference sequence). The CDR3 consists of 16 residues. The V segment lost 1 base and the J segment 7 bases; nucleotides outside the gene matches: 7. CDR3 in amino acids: CASSYWPGQGGEKLFF. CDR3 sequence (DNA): TGTGCCAGCAGTTACTGGCCGGGACAGGGCGGTGAAAAACTGTTTTTT.

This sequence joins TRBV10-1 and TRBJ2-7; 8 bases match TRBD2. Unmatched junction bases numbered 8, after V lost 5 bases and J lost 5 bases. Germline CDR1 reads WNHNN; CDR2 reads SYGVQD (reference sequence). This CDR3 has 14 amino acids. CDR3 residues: CASSPPGRAHEQYF. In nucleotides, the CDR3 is TGCGCCAGCAGTCCCCCCGGGAGGGCCCACGAGCAGTACTTC.

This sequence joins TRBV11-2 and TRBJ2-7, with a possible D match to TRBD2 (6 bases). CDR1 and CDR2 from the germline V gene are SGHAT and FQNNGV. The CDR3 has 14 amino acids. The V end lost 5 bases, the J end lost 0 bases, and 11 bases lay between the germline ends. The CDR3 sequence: CASSPGLPSYEQYF. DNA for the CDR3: TGTGCCAGCAGCCCGGGACTGCCCTCCTACGAGCAGTACTTC. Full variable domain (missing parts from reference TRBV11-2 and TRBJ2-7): EAGVAQSPRYKIIEKRQSVAFWCNPISGHATLYWYQQILGQGPKLLIQFQNNGVVDDSQLPKDRFSAERLKGVDSTLKIQPAKLEDSAVYLCASSPGLPSYEQYFGPGTRLTVT.

CDR3 sequence: CSARLETGNQPQHF. The CDR3 coding sequence is TGCAGCGCGAGGCTGGAGACAGGGAATCAGCCCCAGCATTTT. The chain combines TRBV29-1 with TRBJ1-5, with 7 bases that match TRBD1. The CDR3 is 14 residues long. V lost 7 bases to trimming and J lost 4 bases; unmatched junction nucleotides: 10. Germline loops: CDR1 SQVTM, CDR2 ANQGSEA.

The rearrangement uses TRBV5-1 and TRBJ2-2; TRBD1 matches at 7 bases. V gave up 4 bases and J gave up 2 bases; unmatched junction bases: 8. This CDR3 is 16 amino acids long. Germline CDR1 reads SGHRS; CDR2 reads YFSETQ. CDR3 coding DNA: TGCGCCAGCAGCGCTACCGGGACAGCAAACACCGGGGAGCTGTTTTTT. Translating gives CASSATGTANTGELFF.

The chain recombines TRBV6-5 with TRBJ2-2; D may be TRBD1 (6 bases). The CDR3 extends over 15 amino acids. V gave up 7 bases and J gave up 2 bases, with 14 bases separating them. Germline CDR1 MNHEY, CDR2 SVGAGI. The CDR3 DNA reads TGTGCCAGCAAGAGAGGGGGAGTCAACACCGGGGAGCTGTTTTTT. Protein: CASKRGGVNTGELFF.

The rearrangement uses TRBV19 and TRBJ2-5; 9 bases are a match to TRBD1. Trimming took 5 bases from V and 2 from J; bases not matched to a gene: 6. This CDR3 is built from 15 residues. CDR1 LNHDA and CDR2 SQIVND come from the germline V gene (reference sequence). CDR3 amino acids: CASSPGTGRQETQYF. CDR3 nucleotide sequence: TGTGCCAGTAGTCCTGGGACAGGGCGTCAAGAGACCCAGTACTTC.

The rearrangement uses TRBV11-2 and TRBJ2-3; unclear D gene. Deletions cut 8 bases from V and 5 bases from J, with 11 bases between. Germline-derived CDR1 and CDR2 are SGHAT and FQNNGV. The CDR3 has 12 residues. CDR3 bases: TGTGCCAGCGGGCTCATGGGAGATACGCAGTATTTT. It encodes CASGLMGDTQYF.

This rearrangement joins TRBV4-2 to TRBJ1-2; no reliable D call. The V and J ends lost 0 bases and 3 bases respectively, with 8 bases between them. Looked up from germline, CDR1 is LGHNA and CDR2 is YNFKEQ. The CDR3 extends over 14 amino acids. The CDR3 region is CASSQDEGYYGYTF. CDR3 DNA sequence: TGTGCCAGCAGCCAAGATGAGGGCTACTATGGCTACACCTTC.

The CDR3 sequence: CASSPGPHRVAGAFF. CDR3 nucleotide sequence: TGTGCCAGCAGTCCCGGGCCGCACAGGGTGGCCGGAGCTTTCTTT. The V and J genes are TRBV27 and TRBJ1-1, with D maybe TRBD1 (6 bases). Germline loops: CDR1 MNHEY, CDR2 SMNVEV (reference sequence). The CDR3 length is 15 residues. Deletions cut 5 bases from V and 10 bases from J, with 23 bases between.

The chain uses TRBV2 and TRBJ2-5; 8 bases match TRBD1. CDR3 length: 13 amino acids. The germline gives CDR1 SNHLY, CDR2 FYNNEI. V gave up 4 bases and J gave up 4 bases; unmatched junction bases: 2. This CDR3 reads CASSGQGRETQYF. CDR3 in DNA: TGTGCCAGCAGTGGACAGGGGCGAGAGACCCAGTACTTC. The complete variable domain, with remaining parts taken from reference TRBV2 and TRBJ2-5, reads EPEVTQTPSHQVTQMGQEVILRCVPISNHLYFYWYRQILGQKVEFLVSFYNNEISEKSEIFDDQFSVERPDGSNFTLKIRSTKLEDSAMYFCASSGQGRETQYFGPGTRLLVL.

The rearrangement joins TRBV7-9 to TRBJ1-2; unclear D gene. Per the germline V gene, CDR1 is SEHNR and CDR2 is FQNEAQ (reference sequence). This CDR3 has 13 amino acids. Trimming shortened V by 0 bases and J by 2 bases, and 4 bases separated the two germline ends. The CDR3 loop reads CASSLARNYGYTF. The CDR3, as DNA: TGTGCCAGCAGCTTAGCGCGGAACTATGGCTACACCTTC.

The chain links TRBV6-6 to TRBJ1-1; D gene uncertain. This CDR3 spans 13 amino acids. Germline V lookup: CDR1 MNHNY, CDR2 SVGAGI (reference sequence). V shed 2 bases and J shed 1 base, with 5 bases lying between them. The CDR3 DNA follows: TGTGCCAGCAGTTACGAGAAGAACACTGAAGCTTTCTTT. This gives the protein CASSYEKNTEAFF.

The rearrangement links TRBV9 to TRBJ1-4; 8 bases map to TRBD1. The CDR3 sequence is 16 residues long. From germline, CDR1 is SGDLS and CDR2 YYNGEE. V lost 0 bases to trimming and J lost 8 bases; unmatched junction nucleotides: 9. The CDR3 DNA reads TGTGCCAGCAGCGTAGCCATTGGACAGGGTGGGGAAAAACTGTTTTTT. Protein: CASSVAIGQGGEKLFF.

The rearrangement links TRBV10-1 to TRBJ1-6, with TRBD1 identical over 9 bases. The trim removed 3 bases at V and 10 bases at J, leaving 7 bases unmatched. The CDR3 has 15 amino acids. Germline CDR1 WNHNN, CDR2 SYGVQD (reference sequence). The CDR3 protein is CASSDRGQGGSPLHF. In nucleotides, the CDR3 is TGCGCCAGCAGTGATCGGGGACAGGGCGGGTCACCCCTCCACTTT.